Included here is one TCR beta chain sequence, with context. The antigen is undetermined. The record originates from a study of T cells expressing NK-cell markers. Germline V lookup: CDR1 SEHNR, CDR2 FQNEAQ (reference sequence). This CDR3 has 14 amino acids. One entry per CDR3 protein, without DNA, is what TCRdb gives after re-calling the 5' RACE reads. The table lists 350,000 to 400,000 distinct CDR3 sequences. General study results and limits: The dominant NKG2C+ clonotypes represented about 1.0-8% of CD8+ T cells in over 5 donors.

The chain has TRBV7-9 and TRBJ2-5. The receptor was derived from a woman in her forties or fifties in good health. The sample was blood T cells: a sorted CD56 or NKG2C T cell subset, CD4+ or CD8+ T cells, or bulk PBMC T cells (not recorded which). CDR3 region: CASSLVQDGGTQYF.